Listed below are T cell receptor beta chains from one sample, sequenced in a study of cytomegalovirus exposure and HLA in healthy donors. Method: immunoSEQ multiplex PCR; TCRdb's copy keeps in-frame clones and lacks some. Of 120,000 or so clones in the sample, about 83% were seen once. The sequenced material came from PBMCs. The receptors stem from a man between 25 and 39 years old in good health and CMV-seronegative. CDR3s include the opening cysteine and the closing phenylalanine or tryptophan. D genes are given only for firm matches. Expanded clones get a size class; other rows say once, few or many, or leave the size out.

TRBV11-2	TRBJ1-2	.	.	CASSPLTRNYGYTF	TGTGCCAGCAGCCCTTTAACCAGGAACTATGGCTACACCTTC
TRBV4-1	TRBJ2-5	TRBD1	.	CASSGTVTETQYF	TGCGCCAGCAGCGGGACAGTTACAGAGACCCAGTACTTC
TRBV19	TRBJ1-5	.	.	CASSSHRVVDQPQHF	TGTGCCAGTAGTAGTCACAGGGTGGTCGATCAGCCCCAGCATTTT
TRBV5-1	TRBJ2-3	TRBD2	.	CASSPTSGNWYTDTQYF	TGCGCCAGCAGCCCTACTAGCGGGAACTGGTACACAGATACGCAGTATTTT
TRBV11-2	TRBJ2-2	TRBD2	.	CASSLGAGGLTGELFF	TGTGCCAGCAGCTTAGGAGCGGGGGGGTTGACCGGGGAGCTGTTTTTT
TRBV30	TRBJ2-2	.	.	CAWRPHRQGIGTGELFF	TGTGCCTGGAGACCTCACCGTCAGGGGATCGGCACCGGGGAGCTGTTTTTT
TRBV28	TRBJ2-7	.	.	CASQGGYEQYF	TGTGCCAGCCAGGGCGGCTACGAGCAGTACTTC
TRBV30	TRBJ2-7	TRBD1	.	CAWSPGQGVGEQYF	TGTGCCTGGAGTCCCGGACAGGGTGTCGGTGAGCAGTACTTC
TRBV7-8	TRBJ2-3	TRBD2	few	CASGAGRAEGTDTQYF	TGTGCCAGCGGCGCTGGGAGGGCCGAAGGGACAGATACGCAGTATTTT
TRBV2	TRBJ2-7	TRBD2	.	CASIIGPGLVGGEQYF	TGTGCCAGCATTATAGGACCGGGACTAGTGGGAGGTGAGCAGTACTTC
TRBV5-1	TRBJ1-1	TRBD1	.	CASSFGTGGRNTEAFF	TGCGCCAGCAGCTTCGGGACAGGTGGGAGGAACACTGAAGCTTTCTTT
TRBV18	TRBJ1-5	.	.	CASSLGDNQPQHF	TGTGCCAGCTCGCTCGGGGACAATCAGCCCCAGCATTTT
TRBV6-4	TRBJ2-2	TRBD2	.	CASSALAGATGELFF	TGTGCCAGCAGTGCATTAGCGGGAGCCACCGGGGAGCTGTTTTTT
TRBV30	TRBJ1-1	TRBD1	.	CACSRGLVPNTEAFF	TGTGCCTGTTCCAGGGGGCTTGTACCGAACACTGAAGCTTTCTTT
TRBV19	TRBJ1-5	TRBD1	.	CASSTLLRGFSNQPQHF	TGTGCCAGTAGTACCCTTCTCAGGGGGTTTAGCAATCAGCCCCAGCATTTT
TRBV10-1	TRBJ2-7	.	.	CARVGGAYNYEQYF	TGCGCCAGGGTGGGGGGGGCATACAACTACGAGCAGTACTTC
TRBV5-4	TRBJ1-2	.	once	CASTGINYGYTF	TGTGCCAGCACCGGTATAAACTATGGCTACACCTTC
TRBV20-1	TRBJ2-7	.	once	CSAAGYEQYF	TGCAGTGCCGCCGGCTACGAGCAGTACTTC
TRBV13	TRBJ1-4	TRBD1	.	CASRSGTGEKLFF	TGTGCCAGCAGATCCGGGACAGGGGAAAAACTGTTTTTT
TRBV7-2	TRBJ1-2	.	.	CASSWGVRDYGYTF	TGTGCCAGCAGCTGGGGGGTCCGGGACTATGGCTACACCTTC
TRBV9	TRBJ1-1	.	.	CASSYGGADEGAFF	TGTGCCAGCAGCTACGGAGGTGCGGACGAAGGGGCTTTCTTT
TRBV4-1	TRBJ2-7	.	.	CASSQEGSSYEQYF	TGCGCCAGCAGCCAAGAGGGCAGTTCCTACGAGCAGTACTTC
TRBV29-1	TRBJ2-1	TRBD2	.	CSAGRLAGINEQFF	TGCAGCGCAGGTCGACTAGCGGGGATCAATGAGCAGTTCTTC
TRBV25-1	TRBJ2-5	TRBD2	.	CASSELGSGTQETQYF	TGTGCCAGCAGTGAATTAGGTAGCGGGACACAAGAGACCCAGTACTTC
TRBV5-1	TRBJ2-5	.	.	CASSLQETQYF	TGCGCCAGCAGCCTCCAAGAGACCCAGTACTTC
TRBV28	TRBJ1-2	.	.	CASSPRVDYTF	TGTGCCAGCAGTCCTAGAGTAGACTACACCTTC
TRBV6-6	TRBJ1-1	TRBD1	few	CASIQQGADTEAFF	TGTGCCAGCATACAACAGGGGGCGGATACTGAAGCTTTCTTT
TRBV28	TRBJ2-5	.	few	CASSLRGGETQYF	TGTGCCAGCAGTTTAAGAGGCGGAGAGACCCAGTACTTC
TRBV4-3	TRBJ2-7	TRBD2	.	CASSQELAGVNEQYF	TGCGCCAGCAGCCAAGAGCTAGCGGGGGTGAACGAGCAGTACTTC
TRBV6-5	TRBJ1-5	TRBD1	few	CASSSTGIGNQPQHF	TGTGCCAGCAGCTCGACAGGGATCGGCAATCAGCCCCAGCATTTT
TRBV18	TRBJ1-6	TRBD1	.	CASSRDAGGNSPLHF	TGTGCCAGCTCAAGAGACGCAGGGGGTAATTCACCCCTCCACTTT
TRBV28	TRBJ1-1	.	.	CASSSPLVRNTEAFF	TGTGCCAGCAGTTCCCCTCTAGTTAGGAACACTGAAGCTTTCTTT
TRBV7-2	TRBJ2-7	.	once	CASSLARGRVGYEQYF	TGTGCCAGCAGCTTAGCGCGGGGCAGGGTGGGTTACGAGCAGTACTTC
TRBV5-1	TRBJ2-1	.	.	CASSEDTSYNEQFF	TGCGCCAGCAGCGAGGACACGTCCTACAATGAGCAGTTCTTC
TRBV6-1	TRBJ1-4	TRBD1	.	CASRADGTVNEKLFF	TGTGCCAGCAGAGCTGATGGGACAGTTAATGAAAAACTGTTTTTT